The 23 T cell receptor beta chains in this list originate from one sample, sequenced in a study of beta chain features in type 1 diabetes listed by TCRdb under 2018. What the research found in general, with its limitations: A moderate but significant shortening of TCRB CDR3 length was observed in type 1 diabetes patients in all four CD4+ subsets.

The library relied on the immunoSEQ multiplex PCR assay. The entire amount of isolated RNA was reverse transcribed using the High Capacity cDNA Reverse Transcription Kit, so the sequenced TCRB transcripts were expressed ones. TCRdb limited this immuneACCESS table to in-frame rearrangements with V and J called. A share of clones is missing; checked studies link under half to unresolved V genes, and the rest is unexplained. This sample holds 600,000 or so clones; over 13% were observed only once. In total, the top ten clones hold around 0.04% of the sample. Their antigen targets remain unknown. The sequencing sample was made of naive CD4+ T cells from blood. In light of the paper, this sample's cell subset or site label describes: true naive CD4+ T cells. The receptors shown here come from a man younger than 35 with type 1 diabetes.

This clone occurred a few times. The germline gene is not matched at one end of the junction; a read error may be the cause. This rearrangement joins TRBV20-1 to TRBJ2-5; D is ambiguous. This CDR3 spans 10 amino acids. Germline lookup yields CDR1 DFQATT and CDR2 SNEGSKA (reference sequence). The CDR3 DNA follows: TGCAGTGCCAGAGACGAGACCCAGTACTTC. Its translation is CSARDETQYF.

The rearrangement links TRBV9 to TRBJ2-5, with TRBD2 matching over 12 bases. CDR3 size: 17 residues. The ends lost 2 bases at V and 4 bases at J; junction bases unmatched: 9. CDR1 and CDR2 from the germline V gene are SGDLS and YYNGEE. DNA for the CDR3: TGTGCCAGCAGCGTCTCCCTAGCGGGAGGGAACCTAGAGACCCAGTACTTC. Amino acid sequence: CASSVSLAGGNLETQYF.

This clone was seen a few times. The chain recombines TRBV5-4 with TRBJ2-2; maybe TRBD1 (5 bases). The CDR3 runs 16 residues. V lost 1 base and J lost 4, with 14 bases in between. Per the germline V gene, CDR1 is SGHNT and CDR2 is YYREEE (reference sequence). DNA for the CDR3: TGTGCCAGCAGCTTGAAAGGGGTGTTCGGCACCGGGGAGCTGTTTTTT. Translating gives CASSLKGVFGTGELFF.

This clone was recorded a few times. This chain joins TRBV28 and TRBJ2-2; D unresolved. With 2 bases removed from V and 6 bases from J, the gap between germline ends came to 10 bases. Germline V gene sequence: CDR1 MDHEN, CDR2 SYDVKM. This CDR3 region has 14 residues. CDR3 region: CASSLSLNPGELFF. In DNA, the CDR3 is TGTGCCAGCAGTTTAAGCCTTAACCCCGGGGAGCTGTTTTTT.

This clone was picked up a small number of times. CDR3 amino acids: CASSPGLDRAYEQYF. The CDR3 DNA reads as TGTGCCAGCAGTCCCGGTTTAGACCGGGCCTACGAGCAGTACTTC. The gene calls are TRBV28 and TRBJ2-7; D call uncertain. Germline CDR1 reads MDHEN; CDR2 reads SYDVKM. Trimming removed 5 bases from V and 2 bases from J, with 16 bases in between. The CDR3 covers 15 residues.

This sequence joins TRBV27 and TRBJ2-3; D possibly uses TRBD1 or TRBD2 (5 bases each). This CDR3 has 16 residues. V was trimmed by 5 bases and J by 4 bases, leaving 19 bases between them. CDR1 and CDR2 (germline): MNHEY, SMNVEV (reference sequence). CDR3 loop: CASSHYRDDLSDTQYF. The CDR3 DNA follows: TGTGCCAGCAGTCACTACCGGGACGACCTATCAGATACGCAGTATTTT.

The chain employs TRBV10-3 and TRBJ2-3; D may be TRBD2 (5 bases). From germline, CDR1 is ENHRY and CDR2 SYGVKD. The ends were cut back, 7 bases at V and 0 bases at J, with 8 bases in the middle. The CDR3 is made up of 13 amino acids. The CDR3 bases are TGTGCCATCAAAACGGGAAGCACAGATACGCAGTATTTT. It translates to CAIKTGSTDTQYF.

The chain is built from TRBV9 and TRBJ2-7; 9 bases map to TRBD1. The CDR3 length is 14 residues. The ends lost 2 bases at V and 6 bases at J; junction bases unmatched: 6. Germline CDR1 is SGDLS and CDR2 is YYNGEE. CDR3 nucleotides: TGTGCCAGCAGCGTCCCTGGACAGGGGAGCGAGCAGTACTTC. Its protein product is CASSVPGQGSEQYF.

The chain combines TRBV7-2 with TRBJ2-7; weak D call: TRBD1 (6 bases). Trimming pared 5 bases from V and 7 bases from J, leaving 18 bases between. There are 14 residues in the CDR3. In germline, CDR1 is SGHTA, CDR2 FQGNSA. The CDR3 nucleotides read TGTGCCAGCAGCCCCCAGGGACACAACCGTGAGCAGTACTTC. Translated, it gives CASSPQGHNREQYF.

The rearrangement links TRBV7-9 to TRBJ2-7; a possible D gene is TRBD1 (6 bases). Trimming pared 4 bases from V and 0 bases from J, leaving 13 bases between. The CDR3 loop spans 15 amino acids. Germline V gives CDR1 SEHNR, CDR2 FQNEAQ (reference sequence). CDR3 coding DNA: TGTGCCAGCAGCTACGACAGGCAAAGCTCCTACGAGCAGTACTTC. This encodes CASSYDRQSSYEQYF.

The rearrangement uses TRBV5-4 and TRBJ1-3, with D perhaps matching TRBD1 (5 bases). The CDR3 is made up of 15 amino acids. Germline values: CDR1 SGHNT, CDR2 YYREEE (reference sequence). Trimming removed 0 bases at V and 4 bases at J, with 11 bases between. The CDR3 spells CASSLEGQGGNTIYF. The CDR3 coding sequence is TGTGCCAGCAGCTTGGAGGGGCAGGGAGGAAACACCATATATTTT.

This chain uses TRBV5-6 with TRBJ1-1; no firm D call. The CDR3 runs 13 residues. Trimming took off 6 bases at V and 1 base at J, with 10 bases between the two ends. Germline assignment: CDR1 SGHDT and CDR2 YYEEEE. Here the CDR3 DNA reads TGTGCCAGCACCGATCTCCCGAACACTGAAGCTTTCTTT. This codes for CASTDLPNTEAFF. Full variable domain (rest looked up from reference TRBV5-6 and TRBJ1-1): DAGVTQSPTHLIKTRGQQVTLRCSPKSGHDTVSWYQQALGQGPQFIFQYYEEEERQRGNFPDRFSGHQFPNYSSELNVNALLLGDSALYLCASTDLPNTEAFFGQGTRLTVV.

V usage is TRBV7-2 and J usage is TRBJ2-7; perhaps D is TRBD1 or TRBD2 (5 bases each). Germline CDR1 reads SGHTA; CDR2 reads FQGNSA. With 5 bases removed from V and 11 bases from J, the gap between germline ends came to 16 bases. The CDR3 sequence is 12 residues long. The CDR3 reads CASSPTGTWEYF. CDR3 nucleotides: TGTGCCAGCAGCCCTACCGGGACCTGGGAGTACTTC.

Only a few counts were recorded for this clone. The V and J genes are TRBV11-1 and TRBJ1-1; unclear D gene. CDR1 and CDR2 from the germline V gene are SGHAT and FQDESV (reference sequence). Between the trimmed V and J ends, which lost 2 bases and 3 bases, there was a span of 10 bases. This CDR3 spans 14 amino acids. The CDR3 reads CASSLMEVYTEAFF. As DNA, the CDR3 is TGTGCCAGCAGCTTAATGGAGGTTTACACTGAAGCTTTCTTT.

The chain has TRBV6-6 and TRBJ1-2; D uncertain. The CDR3 consists of 13 residues. Germline V gives CDR1 MNHNY, CDR2 SVGAGI (reference sequence). Trimming took 4 bases from V and 4 from J, leaving 10 bases between them. Here the CDR3 DNA reads TGTGCCAGCAGTTCTAATGGGTTCTATGGCTACACCTTC. It specifies CASSSNGFYGYTF.

This clone was counted only a few times. J is TRBJ2-7 and V is TRBV7-2, with D possibly matching TRBD2 (7 bases). This CDR3 comprises 15 residues. Germline lookup yields CDR1 SGHTA and CDR2 FQGNSA. Trimming removed 5 bases at V and 1 base at J, with 15 bases between. The DNA for the CDR3 is TGTGCCAGCAGCACAAGAAGGGGGGGTTCCTACGAGCAGTACTTC. Amino acid sequence: CASSTRRGGSYEQYF.

This clone has just a few counts. The chain links TRBV7-2 to TRBJ2-1; the D is unclear. Germline assignment: CDR1 SGHTA and CDR2 FQGNSA. This CDR3 region has 18 residues. Trimming removed 1 base from V and 0 bases from J, with 16 bases in between. CDR3 nucleotides: TGTGCCAGCAGCTTAGGGGGAACAGTTAGGAGCTCCTACAATGAGCAGTTCTTC. Its translation: CASSLGGTVRSSYNEQFF.

This clone was seen only a few times. The chain couples TRBV10-3 to TRBJ2-1; D unclear. This CDR3 contains 11 residues. Germline CDR1 is ENHRY and CDR2 is SYGVKD. V was pared by 8 bases and J by 5 bases, with 7 bases between. The CDR3 region has the DNA TGTGCCATCTCTATAGACAATGAGCAGTTCTTC. Its translation is CAISIDNEQFF.

In its sample, this clone was seen a few times. This chain joins TRBV1 and TRBJ1-5; TRBD1 is taken as the D call from the table, unchecked against the DNA. TRBV1 is a documented pseudogene. This CDR3 is 14 amino acids long. CDR3 protein: CTSSQDRANQPQHF. Here the CDR3 DNA reads TGCACCAGCAGCCAAGACAGGGCTAATCAGCCCCAGCATTTT.

The CDR3 DNA follows: TGTGCCAGCTCACCCCTGGCTTTACACGGGGAGCTGTTTTTT. Its translation is CASSPLALHGELFF. The V and J genes are TRBV18 and TRBJ2-2; D call uncertain. Germline V gene sequence: CDR1 KGHSH, CDR2 LQKENI. Trimming stripped 3 bases from V and 7 bases from J, with 12 bases between. CDR3 size: 14 residues.

This clone came up a few times. The gene calls are TRBV10-3 and TRBJ1-5; tentative D call: TRBD1 (5 bases). The V gene lost 4 bases and the J gene lost 4 bases, with 11 bases spanning the gap. Germline V lookup: CDR1 ENHRY, CDR2 SYGVKD. The CDR3 extends over 14 amino acids. The CDR3 DNA reads as TGTGCCATCAGTGCCGGGGGAGGGAATCAGCCCCAGCATTTT. It translates to CAISAGGGNQPQHF.

Only a few counts were recorded for this clone. V is TRBV19 and J is TRBJ2-1; D may be TRBD2 (5 bases). V was cut by 7 bases and J by 6 bases, with 13 bases left in between. The CDR3 length is 13 residues. Per the germline V gene, CDR1 is LNHDA and CDR2 is SQIVND (reference sequence). The CDR3 coding sequence is TGTGCCAGTACCGGACTTGTCGGCAATGAGCAGTTCTTC. It specifies CASTGLVGNEQFF.

The chain employs TRBV7-2 and TRBJ2-6; tentative D call: TRBD2 (7 bases). Germline CDR1 reads SGHTA; CDR2 reads FQGNSA. The length of the CDR3 is 16 residues. V lost 5 bases and J lost 4, with 15 bases in between. The DNA for the CDR3 is TGTGCCAGCAGCCCTAGGGGGGGGCTGGGGGCCAACGTCCTGACTTTC. It specifies CASSPRGGLGANVLTF.